These 10 T cell receptor beta chains were sequenced from one sample in a study of radiotherapy plus CTLA-4 blockade in lung cancer. Profiled with immunoSEQ multiplex PCR; TCRdb holds only in-frame clones, not every one. Here the sample spans around 71,000 clones, 60% to 80% being singletons. The sample was peripheral blood, taken from a patient treated with radiotherapy plus ipilimumab. The receptors come from a human donor with non-small cell lung cancer whose response to radiotherapy plus ipilimumab could not be evaluated. Some clones in this sample may be carry-over from other donors' samples.

Written as DNA, the CDR3 is TGTGCCAGCTCACCACCTAGGGGCCAGGGCACAGATACGCAGTATTTT. The encoded protein is CASSPPRGQGTDTQYF. The rearrangement uses TRBV18 and TRBJ2-3; weak D call: TRBD1 (5 bases). The CDR3 spans 16 residues. The V and J ends lost 0 bases and 1 base respectively, with 11 bases between them. Germline CDR1 KGHSH, CDR2 LQKENI.

The chain has TRBV5-1 and TRBJ2-3; maybe TRBD1 (5 bases). This CDR3 spans 13 amino acids. Germline CDR1 is SGHRS and CDR2 is YFSETQ. V dropped 9 bases and J dropped 0 bases, with 11 bases sitting between them. This chain's CDR3 is CATATASTDTQYF. In DNA, the CDR3 is TGCGCCACGGCGACAGCTAGCACAGATACGCAGTATTTT.

The gene calls are TRBV28 and TRBJ2-5; TRBD2 aligns across 8 bases. V lost 4 bases, J lost 1 base, and 5 bases stayed unmatched. The CDR3 spans 15 residues. Germline values: CDR1 MDHEN, CDR2 SYDVKM. The CDR3 is CASSSRGGLQETQYF. CDR3 bases: TGTGCCAGCAGTTCCCGGGGGGGCCTCCAAGAGACCCAGTACTTC.

The chain joins TRBV2 to TRBJ2-3; possibly TRBD1 for D (6 bases). V gave up 3 bases and J gave up 2 bases, with 12 bases separating them. In germline, CDR1 is SNHLY, CDR2 FYNNEI. The CDR3 spans 15 residues. CDR3 loop: CASSDRGSNTDTQYF. CDR3 sequence (DNA): TGTGCCAGCAGTGACAGGGGCAGTAACACAGATACGCAGTATTTT. The full variable domain, rest sourced from reference TRBV2 and TRBJ2-3, is EPEVTQTPSHQVTQMGQEVILRCVPISNHLYFYWYRQILGQKVEFLVSFYNNEISEKSEIFDDQFSVERPDGSNFTLKIRSTKLEDSAMYFCASSDRGSNTDTQYFGPGTRLTVL.

Comments on this clone: The junction does not match germline at one end; this may be a read error. This chain connects TRBV5-1 to TRBJ1-6; unclear D gene. This CDR3 comprises 14 residues. CDR1 is SGHRS and CDR2 is YFSETQ in the germline V gene. The CDR3: CASSPSTDNSPLRF. The CDR3 nucleotides read TGCGCCAGCAGCCCTTCAACCGACAATTCACCCCTCCGCTTT. The complete variable domain, with remaining parts taken from reference TRBV5-1 and TRBJ1-6, reads KAGVTQTPRYLIKTRGQQVTLSCSPISGHRSVSWYQQTPGQGLQFLFEYFSETQRNKGNFPGRFSGRQFSNSRSEMNVSTLELGDSALYLCASSPSTDNSPLRFGNGTRLTVT.

The chain recombines TRBV2 with TRBJ2-7, with D maybe TRBD2 (7 bases). The V end lost 6 bases, the J end lost 0 bases, and 15 bases lay between the germline ends. Germline V gene data show CDR1 as SNHLY and CDR2 as FYNNEI. There are 15 residues in the CDR3. CDR3 sequence: CASRKGGVSSYEQYF. DNA for the CDR3: TGTGCCAGCAGGAAGGGGGGGGTGAGCTCCTACGAGCAGTACTTC.

This clone appeared a few times. For the CDR3, the DNA is TGTGCCAGCAGGTTACAGGGGGGAGAGGAGCCCCAGCATTTT. Its protein product is CASRLQGGEEPQHF. The chain employs TRBV2 and TRBJ1-5; TRBD1 aligns across 8 bases. Losses at the gene ends were 6 bases for V and 8 bases for J; bases not matched to a gene: 9. From germline, CDR1 is SNHLY and CDR2 FYNNEI. The CDR3 has 14 amino acids.

The chain joins TRBV2 to TRBJ1-2; D not resolved. CDR1 is SNHLY, CDR2 FYNNEI, per germline. The CDR3 length is 16 residues. Trimming removed 7 bases from V and 2 bases from J, with 20 bases in between. CDR3: CASTGELGGLNYGYTF. The CDR3, as DNA: TGTGCCAGCACCGGGGAGCTGGGAGGCCTGAACTATGGCTACACCTTC.

This clone was observed a handful of times. The V gene is TRBV7-9, the J gene TRBJ1-3; 7 positions match TRBD1. Germline V gene data show CDR1 as SEHNR and CDR2 as FQNEAQ (reference sequence). The CDR3 runs to 18 residues. With V trimmed by 5 bases and J by 0 bases, 13 bases remained unmatched. CDR3 sequence reads: CASSPYRGQTYSGNTIYF. Written as DNA, the CDR3 is TGTGCCAGCAGCCCATATCGGGGACAGACTTACTCTGGAAACACCATATATTTT. Complete variable domain (other parts from reference TRBV7-9 and TRBJ1-3): DTGVSQNPRHKITKRGQNVTFRCDPISEHNRLYWYRQTLGQGPEFLTYFQNEAQLEKSRLLSDRFSAERPKGSFSTLEIQRTEQGDSAMYLCASSPYRGQTYSGNTIYFGEGSWLTVV.

The rearrangement links TRBV5-1 to TRBJ2-5, with TRBD1 matching over 9 bases. J was trimmed by 5 bases and V by 5 bases; bases with no gene match: 4. The V gene's germline CDR1 is SGHRS and CDR2 YFSETQ. The CDR3 runs 13 residues. The CDR3 loop reads CASRTGGDETQYF. The CDR3, as DNA: TGCGCCAGCAGAACAGGGGGCGATGAGACCCAGTACTTC.